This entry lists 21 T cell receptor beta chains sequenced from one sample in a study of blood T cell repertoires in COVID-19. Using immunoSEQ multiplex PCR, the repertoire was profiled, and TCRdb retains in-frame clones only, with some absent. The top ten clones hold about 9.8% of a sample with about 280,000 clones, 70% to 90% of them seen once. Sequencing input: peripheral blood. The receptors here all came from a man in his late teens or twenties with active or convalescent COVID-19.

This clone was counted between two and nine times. The CDR3 loop is CASSSHGTGPYEQYF. The CDR3, as DNA: TGTGCCAGCAGCTCACATGGGACAGGGCCCTACGAGCAGTACTTC. V usage is TRBV13 and J usage is TRBJ2-7, with 9 bases lining up with TRBD1. CDR3 length equals 15 residues. The V and J ends lost 4 bases and 2 bases, in that order; junction bases with no gene match: 6. Per germline, CDR1 PRHDT and CDR2 FYEKMQ (reference sequence).

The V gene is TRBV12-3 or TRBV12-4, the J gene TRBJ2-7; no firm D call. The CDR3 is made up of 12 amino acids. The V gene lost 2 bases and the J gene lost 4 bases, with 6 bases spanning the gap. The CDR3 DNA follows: TGTGCCAGCAGTTTATCTATGTACGAGCAGTACTTC. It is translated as CASSLSMYEQYF.

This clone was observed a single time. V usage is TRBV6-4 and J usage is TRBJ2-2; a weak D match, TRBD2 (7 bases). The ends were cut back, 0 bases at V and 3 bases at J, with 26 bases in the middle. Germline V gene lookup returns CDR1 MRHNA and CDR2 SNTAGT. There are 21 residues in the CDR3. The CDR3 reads CASSDSFMAGAPIRDTGELFF. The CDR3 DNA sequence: TGTGCCAGCAGTGACTCTTTTATGGCGGGGGCCCCGATTCGCGACACCGGGGAGCTGTTTTTT.

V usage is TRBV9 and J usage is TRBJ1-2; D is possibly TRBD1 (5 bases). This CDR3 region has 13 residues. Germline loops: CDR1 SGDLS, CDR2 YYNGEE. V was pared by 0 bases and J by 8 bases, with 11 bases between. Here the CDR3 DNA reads TGTGCCAGCAGCGTAGTCGACAGACACGGCTACACCTTC. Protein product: CASSVVDRHGYTF.

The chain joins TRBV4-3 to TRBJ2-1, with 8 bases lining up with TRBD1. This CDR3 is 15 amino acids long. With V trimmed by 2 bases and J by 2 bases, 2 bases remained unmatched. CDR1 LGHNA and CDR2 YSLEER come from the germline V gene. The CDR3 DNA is TGCGCCAGCAGCCAAACAGGGGGAACCTACAATGAGCAGTTCTTC. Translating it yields CASSQTGGTYNEQFF.

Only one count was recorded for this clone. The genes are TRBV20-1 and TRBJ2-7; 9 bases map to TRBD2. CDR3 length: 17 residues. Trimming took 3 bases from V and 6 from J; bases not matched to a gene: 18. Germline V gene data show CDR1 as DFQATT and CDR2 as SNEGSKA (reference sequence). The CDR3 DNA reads TGCAGTGCTAGTCGTGCTAGCGGGGCTCAGAGCAAGGGCGAGCAGTACTTC. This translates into CSASRASGAQSKGEQYF.

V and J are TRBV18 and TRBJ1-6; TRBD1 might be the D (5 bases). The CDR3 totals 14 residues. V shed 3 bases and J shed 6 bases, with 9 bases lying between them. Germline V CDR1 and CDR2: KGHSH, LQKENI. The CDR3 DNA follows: TGTGCCAGCTCACCGTCAGGGCGTAATTCACCCCTCCACTTT. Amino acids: CASSPSGRNSPLHF.

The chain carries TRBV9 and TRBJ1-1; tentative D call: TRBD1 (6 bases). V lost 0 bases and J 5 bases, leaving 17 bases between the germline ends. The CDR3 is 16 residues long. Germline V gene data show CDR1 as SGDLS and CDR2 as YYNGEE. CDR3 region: CASSVGGMGARTEAFF. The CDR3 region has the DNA TGTGCCAGCAGCGTAGGGGGAATGGGGGCCCGGACTGAAGCTTTCTTT. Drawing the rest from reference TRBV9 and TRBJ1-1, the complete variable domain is DSGVTQTPKHLITATGQRVTLRCSPRSGDLSVYWYQQSLDQGLQFLIQYYNGEERAKGNILERFSAQQFPDLHSELNLSSLELGDSALYFCASSVGGMGARTEAFFGQGTRLTVV.

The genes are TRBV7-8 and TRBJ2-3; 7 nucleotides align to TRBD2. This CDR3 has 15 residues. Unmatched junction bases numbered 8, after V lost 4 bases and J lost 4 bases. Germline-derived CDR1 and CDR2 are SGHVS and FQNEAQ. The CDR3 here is CASSSGLAVADTQYF. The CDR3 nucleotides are TGTGCCAGCAGCTCAGGGCTAGCGGTCGCAGATACGCAGTATTTT. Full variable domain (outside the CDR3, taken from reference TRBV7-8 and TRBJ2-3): GAGVSQSPRYKVAKRGQDVALRCDPISGHVSLFWYQQALGQGPEFLTYFQNEAQLDKSGLPSDRFFAERPEGSVSTLKIQRTQQEDSAVYLCASSSGLAVADTQYFGPGTRLTVL.

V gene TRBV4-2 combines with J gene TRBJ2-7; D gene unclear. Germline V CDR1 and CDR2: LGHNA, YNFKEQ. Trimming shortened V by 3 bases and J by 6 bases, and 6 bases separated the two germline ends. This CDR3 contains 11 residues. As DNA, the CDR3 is TGTGCCAGCAGCCAGTCCGGCGAGCAGTACTTC. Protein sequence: CASSQSGEQYF.

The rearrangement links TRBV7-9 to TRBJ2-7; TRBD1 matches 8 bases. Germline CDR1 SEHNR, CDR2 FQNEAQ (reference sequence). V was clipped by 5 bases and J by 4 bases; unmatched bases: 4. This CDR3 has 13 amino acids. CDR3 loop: CASSIRQGYEQYF. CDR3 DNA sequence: TGTGCCAGCAGCATACGACAGGGGTACGAGCAGTACTTC.

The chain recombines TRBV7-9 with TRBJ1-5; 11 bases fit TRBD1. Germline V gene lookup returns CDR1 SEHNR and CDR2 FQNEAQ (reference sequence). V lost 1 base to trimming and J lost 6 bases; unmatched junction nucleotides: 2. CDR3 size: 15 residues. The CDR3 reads CASSLGTGGFQPQHF. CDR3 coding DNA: TGTGCCAGCAGCTTAGGGACAGGGGGCTTTCAGCCCCAGCATTTT.

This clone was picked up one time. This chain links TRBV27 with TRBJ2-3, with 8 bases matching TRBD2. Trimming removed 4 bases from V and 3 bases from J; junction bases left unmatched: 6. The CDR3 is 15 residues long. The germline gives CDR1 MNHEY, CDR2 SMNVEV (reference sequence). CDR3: CASSSPAGVTDTQYF. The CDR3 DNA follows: TGTGCCAGCAGTTCCCCAGCGGGGGTAACAGATACGCAGTATTTT.

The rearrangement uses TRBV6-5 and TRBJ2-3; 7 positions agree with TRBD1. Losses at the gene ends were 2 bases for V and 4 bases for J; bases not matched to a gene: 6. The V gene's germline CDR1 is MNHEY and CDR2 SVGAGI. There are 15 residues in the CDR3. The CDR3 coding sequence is TGTGCCAGCAGTTACGGGACAGTATTCCCAGATACGCAGTATTTT. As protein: CASSYGTVFPDTQYF.

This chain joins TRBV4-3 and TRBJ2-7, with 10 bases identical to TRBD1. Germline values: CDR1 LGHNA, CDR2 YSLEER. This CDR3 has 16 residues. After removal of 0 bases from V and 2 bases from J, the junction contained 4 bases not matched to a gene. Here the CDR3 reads CASSQDLGQGTYEQYF. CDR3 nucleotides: TGCGCCAGCAGCCAAGATTTGGGACAGGGGACCTACGAGCAGTACTTC.

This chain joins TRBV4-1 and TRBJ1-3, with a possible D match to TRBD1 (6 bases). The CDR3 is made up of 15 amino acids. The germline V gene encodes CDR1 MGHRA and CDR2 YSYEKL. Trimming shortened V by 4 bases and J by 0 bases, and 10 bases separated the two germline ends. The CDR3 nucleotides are TGCGCCAGCAGCCTTGACAGGATCTCTGGAAACACCATATATTTT. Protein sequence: CASSLDRISGNTIYF.

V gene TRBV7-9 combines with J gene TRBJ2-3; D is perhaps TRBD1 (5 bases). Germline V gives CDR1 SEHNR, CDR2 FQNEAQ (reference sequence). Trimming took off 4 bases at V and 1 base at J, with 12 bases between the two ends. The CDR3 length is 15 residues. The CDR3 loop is CASSYGVGGTDTQYF. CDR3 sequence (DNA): TGTGCCAGCAGCTATGGTGTAGGGGGCACAGATACGCAGTATTTT. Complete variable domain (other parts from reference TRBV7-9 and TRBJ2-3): DTGVSQNPRHKITKRGQNVTFRCDPISEHNRLYWYRQTLGQGPEFLTYFQNEAQLEKSRLLSDRFSAERPKGSFSTLEIQRTEQGDSAMYLCASSYGVGGTDTQYFGPGTRLTVL.

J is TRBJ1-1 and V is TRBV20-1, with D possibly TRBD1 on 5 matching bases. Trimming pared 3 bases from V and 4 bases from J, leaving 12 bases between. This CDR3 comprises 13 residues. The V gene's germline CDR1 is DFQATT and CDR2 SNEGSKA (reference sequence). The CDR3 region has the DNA TGCAGTGCTAGTTCAGGGCTGGGCACTGAAGCTTTCTTT. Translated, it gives CSASSGLGTEAFF.

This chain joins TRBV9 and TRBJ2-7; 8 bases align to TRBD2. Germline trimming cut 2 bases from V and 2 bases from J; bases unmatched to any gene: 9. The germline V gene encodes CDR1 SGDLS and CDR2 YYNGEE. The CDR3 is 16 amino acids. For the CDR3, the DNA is TGTGCCAGCAGCGTCCGACTAGCGATTGAAACCTACGAGCAGTACTTC. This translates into CASSVRLAIETYEQYF.

CDR3 DNA: TGCGCCAGCAGCCAAGATCAGGGGGCGCGAATTAATGAAAAACTGTTTTTT. Translating it yields CASSQDQGARINEKLFF. The chain has TRBV4-3 and TRBJ1-4; 8 bases align to TRBD1. Trimming at V came to 0 bases and at J to 4 bases, leaving 7 bases not matched to a gene. Germline CDR1 LGHNA, CDR2 YSLEER. The length of the CDR3 is 17 residues.

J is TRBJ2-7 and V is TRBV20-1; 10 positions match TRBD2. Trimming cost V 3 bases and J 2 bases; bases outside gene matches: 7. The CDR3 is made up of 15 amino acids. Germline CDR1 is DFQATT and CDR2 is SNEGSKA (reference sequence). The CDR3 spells CSASAGTSATYEQYF. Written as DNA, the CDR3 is TGCAGTGCTAGTGCCGGGACTAGCGCAACCTACGAGCAGTACTTC.